A selection of T cell receptor beta chains follows, all from one sample in a study of cytomegalovirus exposure and HLA in healthy donors. Here immunoSEQ multiplex PCR was the method, and the copy in TCRdb shows in-frame clones only, minus some. The sample includes roughly 110,000 clones, about 71% of them seen just once. What was sequenced was PBMCs. Receptors originate from a boy aged 10-17 years in good health and CMV-seronegative. Both conserved end residues are trimmed from each CDR3. Not all rows give a size; the values are once, few, many and, for expanded clones, a class.

abundance,v_gene,CDR3aa
-,TRBV4-3,ASSQLAGSNTGELF
-,TRBV28,ASSSPGQGFYEQY
few,TRBV29-1,SVPTGANYGYT
-,TRBV28,ASSLWAAVEQY
-,TRBV5-1,ASSPRTDSTDTQY
-,TRBV9,ASSVVGTGGYEQY
-,TRBV7-8,ASSGRTDTQY
-,TRBV9,ASSLTSGSRNEQF
-,TRBV30,AWSTGAGYDQY
-,TRBV9,ASTDRDRGRGVSGELF
few,TRBV28,ASSPRGMRQF
-,TRBV5-6,ASSRGTSASTDTQY
-,TRBV10-3,AISDAGTTYQETQY
-,TRBV9,ASSATSGRIDTQY
-,TRBV7-9,ASSSSSGEANEKLF
-,TRBV30,AWIRDSDYEQY
-,TRBV6-6,ASSFSGGSQPQH
-,TRBV6-5,ASSYNGIGYNEQF
-,TRBV5-1,ASSETATNEKLF
few,TRBV6-5,ASKTSGTPSEKLF
-,TRBV29-1,SVRQGASYEQY
-,TRBV6-5,ASRSDSSYNSPLH
-,TRBV21-1,ASKTGTRPHNEQF
-,TRBV14,ASSLQDYEQY
few,TRBV11-2,ASSLAPGGETEAF
-,TRBV28,ATSSTTGISEQY
-,TRBV4-1,ASSPKGGESAEAF
-,TRBV5-6,ASSLLAGDYGYT
-,TRBV10-1,ASSASNGEQY
-,TRBV7-2,ASSLGTSGSGELF
once,TRBV5-4,ASSLGQGRSGNTIY
once,TRBV6-1,ASSEYWASTYEQY
-,TRBV5-1,ASSLAPMGQGVETQY
once,TRBV7-9,ASSLGQDSNQPQH
-,TRBV7-9,ASSLASGLNTGELF
-,TRBV28,ASSLPGVNTEAF
few,TRBV7-7,ASSLGGGNYEQY